Ten or more counts support the clone carrying this TCR beta chain. Its antigen is still unknown. These data come from a study of regulatory T cells in long-lasting Graves disease. The study, taken as a whole, reports: Persistent patients shared more public clonotypes (under 3,000) than newly diagnosed patients (966).

As to time point: newly diagnosed GD, antithyroid drugs for less than 3 months. RNA from PBMCs was the source of the TCR library. Building the TCR beta libraries relied on iRepertoire HTBI primers, and CDR3 regions underwent Arm-PCR. TCRdb ran MiXCR on the multiplex PCR reads and lists one entry per CDR3 protein. The sample records about 500,000 distinct CDR3 sequences, more than 10% being singletons. These data also featured in a second study, about T cells in Graves' hyperthyroidism and ophthalmopathy. That work contributes: TCR CDR3 regions were first amplified by RT-PCR with HTBI primers.

Sample: peripheral blood mononuclear cells (PBMCs), taken at new diagnosis, from a patient treated with antithyroid drugs. This TCR was sampled from a woman aged 25 to 39 with Graves disease.

The CDR3 coding sequence is TGTGCCAGCAGCTTAGATTGGGACCGATACTACGAGCAGTACTTC. Protein sequence: CASSLDWDRYYEQYF. This chain connects TRBV11-2 to TRBJ2-7; TRBD1 or TRBD2 may be the D gene (5 bases each). The CDR3 totals 15 residues. Deletions cut 0 bases from V and 3 bases from J, with 12 bases between. The germline V gene encodes CDR1 SGHAT and CDR2 FQNNGV.